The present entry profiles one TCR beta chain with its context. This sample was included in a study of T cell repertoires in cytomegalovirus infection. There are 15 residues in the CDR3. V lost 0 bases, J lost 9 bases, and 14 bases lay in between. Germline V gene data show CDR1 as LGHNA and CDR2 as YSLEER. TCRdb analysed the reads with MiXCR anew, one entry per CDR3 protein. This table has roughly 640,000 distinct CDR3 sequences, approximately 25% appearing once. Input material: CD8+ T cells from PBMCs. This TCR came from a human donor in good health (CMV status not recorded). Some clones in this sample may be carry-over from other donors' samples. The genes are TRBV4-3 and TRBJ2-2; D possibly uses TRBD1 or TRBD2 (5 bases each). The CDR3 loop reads CASSQDEGMVRELFF. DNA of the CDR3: TGCGCCAGCAGCCAAGATGAGGGGATGGTTAGGGAGCTGTTTTTT.